This TCR beta chain is from a study of blood T cells in healthy people across ages. Study context: Template switching caught about one barcoded beta molecule for each two T cells. Study results and limitations: Diversity of TCR beta per million T cells declined in a roughly linear way with age.

As for this clonotype: Its antigen is undetermined.

The use of a sample-barcoded 5' primer and a J-beta primer mix characterized a second PCR of roughly 6 to 11 cycles. MiXCR, applied by TCRdb to the 5' RACE reads, yields one record per CDR3 protein. Among 500,000 to 600,000 distinct CDR3 sequences listed, 25% to 30% were seen once. V lost 2 bases and J lost 14, with 18 bases in between. The CDR3 totals 13 residues. In germline, CDR1 is MNHEY, CDR2 SMNVEV (reference sequence). Each sample used at least 6.5 million PBMCs. This receptor was taken from a woman aged 70-85 years in good health. The specimen sequenced was blood. This sequence joins TRBV27 and TRBJ1-1; D is unclear. The CDR3 DNA sequence: TGTGCCAGCAGTTTAGGATTGAACAGACAAACCTTCTTT. It yields the protein CASSLGLNRQTFF.